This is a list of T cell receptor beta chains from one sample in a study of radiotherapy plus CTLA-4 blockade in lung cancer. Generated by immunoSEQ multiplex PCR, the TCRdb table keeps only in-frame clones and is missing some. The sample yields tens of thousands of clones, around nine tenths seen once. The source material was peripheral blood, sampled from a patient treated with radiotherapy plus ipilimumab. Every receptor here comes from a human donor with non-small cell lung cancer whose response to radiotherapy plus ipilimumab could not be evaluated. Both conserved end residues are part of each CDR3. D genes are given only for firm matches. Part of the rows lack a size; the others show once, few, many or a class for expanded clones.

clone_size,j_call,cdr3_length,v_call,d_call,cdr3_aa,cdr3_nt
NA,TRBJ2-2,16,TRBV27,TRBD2,CASKRGTSGRTGELFF,TGTGCCAGCAAACGGGGGACTAGCGGGCGCACCGGGGAGCTGTTTTTT
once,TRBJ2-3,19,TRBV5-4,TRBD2,CASSRGTSGGAGSTDTQYF,TGTGCCAGCAGCCGGGGGACTAGCGGGGGGGCTGGGAGCACAGATACGCAGTATTTT
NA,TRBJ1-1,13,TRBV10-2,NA,CASSEQGVTEAFF,TGCGCCAGCAGTGAACAGGGTGTGACTGAAGCTTTCTTT
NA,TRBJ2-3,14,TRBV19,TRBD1,CASSLGTAPVTQYF,TGTGCCAGTAGTCTCGGGACAGCTCCTGTTACGCAGTATTTT
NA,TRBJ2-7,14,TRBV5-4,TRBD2,CASSPVGRDYEQYF,TGTGCCAGCAGCCCCGTAGGGAGGGACTACGAGCAGTACTTC
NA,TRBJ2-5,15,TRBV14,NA,CASNLAGSPQETQYF,TGTGCCAGCAATTTGGCAGGCTCCCCCCAAGAGACCCAGTACTTC
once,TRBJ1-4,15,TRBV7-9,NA,CASSLYTQGSEKLFF,TGTGCCAGCAGCTTATATACGCAGGGCAGTGAAAAACTGTTTTTT
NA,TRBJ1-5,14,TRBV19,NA,CASREAGEMQPQHF,TGTGCCAGTAGAGAGGCAGGGGAGATGCAGCCCCAGCATTTT
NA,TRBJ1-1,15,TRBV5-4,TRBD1,CASSSPRQGGTEAFF,TGTGCCAGCAGCTCCCCTCGACAGGGTGGTACTGAAGCTTTCTTT
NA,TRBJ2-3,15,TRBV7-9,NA,CASIPLDSTTDTQYF,TGTGCCAGCATCCCACTGGACAGCACCACAGATACGCAGTATTTT
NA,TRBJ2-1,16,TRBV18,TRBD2,CASSPGSLAGAYEQFF,TGTGCCAGCTCACCAGGCTCCCTAGCGGGAGCATATGAGCAGTTCTTC
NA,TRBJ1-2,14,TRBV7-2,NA,CASSPNRVLYDYTF,TGTGCCAGCAGCCCGAACAGGGTTCTCTATGACTACACCTTC
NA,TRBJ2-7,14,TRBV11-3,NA,CASSLTGSTYEQYF,TGTGCCAGCAGCTTAACCGGGAGTACTTACGAGCAGTACTTC
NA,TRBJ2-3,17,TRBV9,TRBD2,CASSTRGTSASTDTQYF,TGTGCCAGCAGCACTAGGGGGACTAGCGCCAGCACAGATACGCAGTATTTT
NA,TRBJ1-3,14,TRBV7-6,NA,CASSRDTTGNTIYF,TGTGCCAGCAGCCGGGACACGACTGGAAACACCATATATTTT
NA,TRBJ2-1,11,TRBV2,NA,CASSRENEQFF,TGTGCCAGCAGTCGGGAAAATGAGCAGTTCTTC
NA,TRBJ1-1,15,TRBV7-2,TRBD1,CASSGWTGMDSEAFF,TGTGCCAGCAGCGGATGGACAGGGATGGACTCCGAAGCTTTCTTT
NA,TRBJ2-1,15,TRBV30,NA,CAWSSLGQSYNEQFF,TGTGCCTGGAGTTCCTTAGGACAGTCCTACAATGAGCAGTTCTTC
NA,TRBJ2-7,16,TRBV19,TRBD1,CASSMGQGALKNEQYF,TGTGCCAGTAGTATGGGACAGGGGGCGCTTAAAAACGAGCAGTACTTC
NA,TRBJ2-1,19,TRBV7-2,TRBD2,CASSLGGLAGASSYNEQFF,TGTGCCAGCAGCTTAGGGGGACTAGCGGGGGCAAGCTCCTACAATGAGCAGTTCTTC
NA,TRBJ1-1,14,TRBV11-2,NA,CASSADTRRAEAFF,TGTGCCAGCAGCGCGGACACTCGAAGGGCTGAAGCTTTCTTT
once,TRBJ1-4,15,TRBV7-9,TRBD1,CASSHGQASNEKLFF,TGTGCCAGCAGCCATGGACAGGCCTCAAATGAAAAACTGTTTTTT
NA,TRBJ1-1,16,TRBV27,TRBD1,CASSFLGQGQNTEAFF,TGTGCCAGCAGTTTCCTCGGACAGGGGCAGAACACTGAAGCTTTCTTT
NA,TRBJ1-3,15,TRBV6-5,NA,CASSYSGSPGNTIYF,TGTGCCAGCAGTTACTCAGGGAGTCCTGGAAACACCATATATTTT
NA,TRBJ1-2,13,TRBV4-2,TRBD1,CASSPDEGAGYTF,TGTGCCAGCAGCCCCGATGAGGGGGCGGGCTACACCTTC
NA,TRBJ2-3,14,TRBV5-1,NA,CASSQGGQADTQYF,TGCGCCAGCAGCCAAGGGGGTCAAGCGGATACGCAGTATTTT
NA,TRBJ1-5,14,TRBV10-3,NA,CAIRDTGTNQPQHF,TGTGCCATCAGAGATACAGGGACCAATCAGCCCCAGCATTTT
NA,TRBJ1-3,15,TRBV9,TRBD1,CASSGTGFSGNTIYF,TGTGCCAGCAGCGGGACAGGATTCTCTGGAAACACCATATATTTT
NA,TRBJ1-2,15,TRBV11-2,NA,CASSQDSTSNYGYTF,TGTGCCAGCAGCCAGGACAGCACATCTAACTATGGCTACACCTTC
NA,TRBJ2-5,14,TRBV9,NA,CASSVGPDQETQYF,TGTGCCAGCAGCGTAGGCCCAGATCAAGAGACCCAGTACTTC
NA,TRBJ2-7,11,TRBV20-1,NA,CSARGGYEQYF,TGCAGTGCCAGAGGCGGCTACGAGCAGTACTTC
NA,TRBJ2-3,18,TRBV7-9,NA,CASSLGLRGSTGMDTQYF,TGTGCCAGCAGCTTGGGGTTACGCGGTTCCACCGGGATGGATACGCAGTATTTT
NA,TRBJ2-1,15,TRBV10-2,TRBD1,CASVGRRQGVDEQFF,TGCGCCAGCGTGGGGCGCCGGCAGGGGGTCGATGAGCAGTTCTTC
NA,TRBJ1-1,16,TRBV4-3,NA,CASSQESLPMNTEAFF,TGCGCCAGCAGCCAAGAATCCTTACCTATGAACACTGAAGCTTTCTTT
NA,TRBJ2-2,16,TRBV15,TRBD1,CATSRGDRENTGELFF,TGTGCCACCAGCAGAGGGGACAGGGAGAACACCGGGGAGCTGTTTTTT
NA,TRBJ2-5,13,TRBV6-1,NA,CASSDHREETQYF,TGTGCCAGCAGTGACCACAGGGAAGAGACCCAGTACTTC
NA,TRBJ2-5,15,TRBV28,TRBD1,CASTGQGAPQETQYF,TGTGCCAGCACTGGACAGGGGGCGCCCCAAGAGACCCAGTACTTC
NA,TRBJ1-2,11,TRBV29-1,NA,CSVRQRYGYTF,TGCAGCGTTCGGCAGCGCTATGGCTACACCTTC
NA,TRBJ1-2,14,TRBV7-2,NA,CASSLVRENYGYTF,TGTGCCAGCAGCTTAGTAAGGGAGAACTATGGCTACACCTTC
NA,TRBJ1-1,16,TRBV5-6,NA,CASSLGGHWVRTEAFF,TGTGCCAGCAGCTTGGGGGGACATTGGGTTAGGACTGAAGCTTTCTTT
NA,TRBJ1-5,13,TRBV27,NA,CASSFDRGQPQHF,TGTGCCAGCAGTTTCGACCGGGGTCAGCCCCAGCATTTT
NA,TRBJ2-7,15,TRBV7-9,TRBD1,CASSFRGQGFYEQYF,TGTGCCAGCAGCTTTCGGGGACAGGGATTCTACGAGCAGTACTTC
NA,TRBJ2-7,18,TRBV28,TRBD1,CASSRIIGGTGPFREQYF,TGTGCCAGCAGTCGAATCATAGGGGGGACAGGCCCCTTCCGCGAGCAGTACTTC
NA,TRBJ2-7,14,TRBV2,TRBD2,CASSEGLAGGLEYF,TGTGCCAGCAGTGAAGGTCTAGCGGGGGGCCTCGAGTACTTC
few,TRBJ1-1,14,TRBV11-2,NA,CASSPEVSNTEAFF,TGTGCCAGCAGCCCCGAGGTCTCAAACACTGAAGCTTTCTTT